The 23 T cell receptor beta chains reported below all come from one sample, sequenced in a study of tumor-infiltrating lymphocytes in primary liver carcinoma. Production of TCR beta cDNA used roughly 480 ng total RNA together with a constant-region primer. ARM-PCR was slightly modified, and three nested multiplex PCR rounds with it gave rise to the TCR beta libraries. A C-beta reverse primer was combined with TRBV1-TRBV30 forward primers in the first two PCR rounds, and each round had 10 cycles. TCRdb recomputed calls from the multiplex PCR reads with MiXCR, one row per CDR3 protein. Counted here are more than 45,000 distinct CDR3 sequences, over 70% occurring once; the ten biggest clones make up roughly 24%. Bulk tissue was left unsorted, and RNA and DNA were co-extracted from 20-30 mg of it. Specimen: liver tumor tissue from sampling region 3. Specified subset: tumor region T3, left-lateral pole. The receptors here all came from a man in his forties with primary liver carcinoma and hepatitis B virus infection.

This clonotype turned up a few times. The CDR3 does not end in the conserved phenylalanine or tryptophan, so this is likely a read error. The limits of the CDR3 on the DNA are not certain, so only TCRdb's listed CDR3 is given. The V call is TRBV4-2, the J call TRBJ2-1; TRBD2, the table's D call, lacks a check against the DNA. In germline, CDR1 is LGHNA, CDR2 YNFKEQ. The CDR3 has 16 residues if both end residues are counted. This CDR3 is CASSPTSGISYNEQLS.

The rearrangement links TRBV6-6 to TRBJ1-5; D is undetermined. Per the germline V gene, CDR1 is MNHNY and CDR2 is SVGAGI (reference sequence). Trimming stripped 2 bases from V and 15 bases from J, with 26 bases between. The CDR3 is 16 amino acids. The CDR3 coding sequence is TGTGCCAGCAGTTACCGAGTAGAGTATAGCAATCAACCACGGCATTTT. It yields the protein CASSYRVEYSNQPRHF.

Of note for this clonotype: Here the CDR3 omits its conserved ending phenylalanine or tryptophan, so a read error is the likely source. The rearrangement uses TRBV12-3 or TRBV12-4 and TRBJ1-4, with TRBD1 as a possible D gene (6 bases). V was trimmed by 7 bases and J by 6 bases, leaving 15 bases between them. This CDR3 has 14 amino acids. The CDR3 DNA is TGTGCCAGCAAACTGACAGGTTCAGATGAAAAACTGTTTTCT. This codes for CASKLTGSDEKLFS.

This chain joins TRBV7-9 and TRBJ2-5; D perhaps matches TRBD2 (5 bases). Germline values: CDR1 SEHNR, CDR2 FQNEAQ (reference sequence). V lost 1 base and J lost 9, with 21 bases in between. The CDR3 runs to 16 residues. CDR3 amino acids: CASSLGMAWSLEAQYF. Here the CDR3 DNA reads TGTGCCAGCAGCTTAGGAATGGCATGGTCGCTGGAGGCCCAGTACTTC. Supplemented by reference TRBV7-9 and TRBJ2-5, the full variable domain reads DTGVSQNPRHKITKRGQNVTFRCDPISEHNRLYWYRQTLGQGPEFLTYFQNEAQLEKSRLLSDRFSAERPKGSFSTLEIQRTEQGDSAMYLCASSLGMAWSLEAQYFGPGTRLLVL.

Concerning this clonotype: Its ends do not fully match the called genes, so a read error is possible. This chain links TRBV4-2 with TRBJ1-1, with TRBD1 as a possible D gene (6 bases). CDR1 and CDR2 (germline): LGHNA, YNFKEQ. The CDR3 sequence is 14 residues long. CDR3 region: CTSSQDRTVTEAFF. CDR3 DNA sequence: TGTACCAGCAGCCAAGATCGGACAGTGACTGAAGCCTTCTTT.

The CDR3 reads CSTGPPSSSYNEQFF. The CDR3 DNA follows: TGCAGCACGGGACCTCCTTCCAGCTCCTACAATGAGCAGTTCTTC. This chain connects TRBV29-1 to TRBJ2-1; D could derive from TRBD1 or TRBD2 (5 bases each). Germline assignment: CDR1 SQVTM and CDR2 ANQGSEA. V was cut by 8 bases and J by 0 bases, with 17 bases left in between. The CDR3 extends over 15 amino acids.

The sample holds a few counts of this clonotype. A junction boundary mismatches the germline segment, possibly from a read error. The CDR3 DNA reads TGTGCCAGCAGAAGGGGGACTAGCGGATACAATGAGCAGTTCTTT. Translated: CASRRGTSGYNEQFF. The genes are TRBV27 and TRBJ2-1, with TRBD2 identical over 11 bases. The CDR3 loop spans 15 amino acids. CDR1 and CDR2 (germline): MNHEY, SMNVEV (reference sequence).

This rearrangement joins TRBV6-5 to TRBJ1-6, with D hard to call. Trimming took 6 bases from V and 7 from J, leaving 10 bases between them. Germline V lookup: CDR1 MNHEY, CDR2 SVGAGI. The CDR3 runs 13 residues. This CDR3 reads CASRASYNSPLHF. In DNA form, the CDR3 reads TGTGCCAGCAGGGCTTCGTACAATTCACCCCTCCACTTT.

The table lists this clonotype with many counts. J is TRBJ2-2 and V is TRBV28, with D possibly matching TRBD2 (7 bases). The CDR3 length is 14 residues. With 8 bases removed from V and 6 bases from J, the gap between germline ends came to 16 bases. Germline V gives CDR1 MDHEN, CDR2 SYDVKM. CDR3 sequence: CASLGGQGAGELFF. The CDR3 DNA reads TGTGCCAGCCTCGGGGGGCAGGGAGCCGGGGAGCTGTTTTTT.

This clonotype was detected many times. J is TRBJ1-1 and V is TRBV7-9; TRBD1 matches 7 bases. CDR3 size: 15 residues. Trimming cost V 5 bases and J 1 base; bases outside gene matches: 7. Germline CDR1 and CDR2: SEHNR and FQNEAQ (reference sequence). The CDR3 spells CASSPRQGWNTEAFF. The CDR3 DNA reads as TGTGCCAGCAGCCCCCGACAGGGCTGGAACACTGAAGCTTTCTTT.

As to this clonotype: At one boundary the junction diverges from the germline segment, which might be a read error. The rearrangement links TRBV4-1 to TRBJ2-3, with a possible D match to TRBD1 (5 bases). Germline CDR1 and CDR2: MGHRA and YSYEKL. CDR3 length equals 16 residues. CDR3 sequence reads: CSSSHAKMYGADTQYF. CDR3 in DNA: TGCTCCAGCAGCCATGCCAAAATGTATGGGGCAGACACGCAGTATTTT.

V and J are TRBV29-1 and TRBJ2-5, with D uncertain. CDR1 SQVTM and CDR2 ANQGSEA come from the germline V gene. The CDR3 runs 13 residues. Between the trimmed V and J ends, which lost 6 bases and 5 bases, there was a span of 16 bases. In nucleotides, the CDR3 is TGCAGCGTCGGTGAGAGGACCGCTGAGACCCAGTACTTC. This gives the protein CSVGERTAETQYF. The variable domain in full, with the rest retrieved from reference TRBV29-1 and TRBJ2-5, is SAVISQKPSRDICQRGTSLTIQCQVDSQVTMMFWYRQQPGQSLTLIATANQGSEATYESGFVIDKFPISRPNLTFSTLTVSNMSPEDSSIYLCSVGERTAETQYFGPGTRLLVL.

V and J are TRBV2 and TRBJ2-7; possible D gene TRBD2, 6 bases. V lost 5 bases and J 4 bases, leaving 15 bases between the germline ends. The CDR3 sequence is 14 residues long. Germline V gene lookup returns CDR1 SNHLY and CDR2 FYNNEI. The CDR3 sequence is CASSPRDGGYEQYF. CDR3 DNA: TGTGCCAGCAGTCCGAGAGACGGGGGATACGAGCAGTACTTC.

This sequence joins TRBV6-5 and TRBJ1-1; TRBD1 agrees at 7 bases. The CDR3 is 15 residues long. Trimming took 6 bases from V and 3 from J; bases not matched to a gene: 10. Germline V lookup: CDR1 MNHEY, CDR2 SVGAGI. The CDR3 sequence is CASRDTGTVDTEAFF. The CDR3 nucleotides read TGTGCCAGCAGAGACACTGGGACAGTGGACACTGAAGCTTTCTTT.

Turning to this clonotype: A read error is possible here, since a much larger clone lies one base away. The CDR3 reads CASTLGGPYTDTQYF. CDR3 coding DNA: TGTGCCAGCACCCTGGGGGGCCCATACACAGATACGCAGTATTTT. This chain connects TRBV28 to TRBJ2-3; the D gene could be TRBD1 or TRBD2 (6 bases each). Germline CDR1 MDHEN, CDR2 SYDVKM. This CDR3 is built from 15 residues. V dropped 7 bases and J dropped 2 bases, with 16 bases sitting between them.

On this clonotype: A read error is possible here, since a much larger clone lies one base away. V gene TRBV25-1 combines with J gene TRBJ1-1; no firm D call. The CDR3 is made up of 14 amino acids. Between the trimmed V and J ends, which lost 4 bases and 5 bases, there was a span of 14 bases. The germline V gene has CDR1 MGHDK and CDR2 SYGVNS. CDR3 bases: TGTGCCAGCAGTGTACTGGGGAGAATGACTGAAGCTTTCTTT. Its protein product is CASSVLGRMTEAFF.

Concerning this clonotype itself: One end of the junction fails to match germline, which may point to a read error. J is TRBJ2-5 and V is TRBV6-5; D is possibly TRBD2 (7 bases). Germline loops: CDR1 MNHEY, CDR2 SVGAGI. There are 13 residues in the CDR3. The DNA for the CDR3 is TGTGCCAGCAGTTGCACAGGGAGGGAGACACAGTACTTC. Protein sequence: CASSCTGRETQYF.

This clonotype appeared a single time. Being one base from a much bigger clone, this may be a read error. The rearrangement uses TRBV28 and TRBJ2-5, with 8 bases fitting TRBD1. V dropped 3 bases and J dropped 2; count of bases not matched to a gene: 5. Germline CDR1 and CDR2: MDHEN and SYDVKM. The CDR3 is 15 amino acids. The DNA of the CDR3 is TGTGCCAGCAGTTTCGGGGACAGGCTTCAAGAGACCCAGTACTTC. Protein: CASSFGDRLQETQYF.

In regard to this clonotype: A read error may produce the germline difference seen at one junction end. The V and J genes are TRBV6-5 and TRBJ2-7; 10 bases map to TRBD1. CDR1 MNHEY and CDR2 SVGAGI come from the germline V gene. The CDR3 runs to 13 residues. CDR3 loop: CASNRDRGYERYF. DNA for the CDR3: TGTGCCAGTAACCGGGACAGGGGCTATGAGCGGTACTTC.

With regard to this clonotype: Germline is not matched at one junction end, which may reflect a read error. The chain couples TRBV7-8 to TRBJ1-2; TRBD1 agrees at 8 bases. This CDR3 has 14 residues. Germline CDR1 and CDR2: SGHVS and FQNEAQ. DNA for the CDR3: TGTGCCAGCAGCTTAGGGAGGACAGGGAAAGGCTACATCTTC. It is translated as CASSLGRTGKGYIF.

Comments on this clonotype: A read error may produce the germline difference seen at one junction end. The J gene is TRBJ2-7, the V gene TRBV11-2; D not certain. The CDR3 loop spans 15 amino acids. Germline CDR1 reads SGHAT; CDR2 reads FQNNGV. The CDR3 DNA sequence: TGTGTCAGCAGCCTGTCTGTGGGAATATCATACGAGCAGTACTTC. Its translation is CVSSLSVGISYEQYF.

For this clonotype: The junction departs from germline at one end; a sequencing error may be responsible. The V gene is TRBV6-5, the J gene TRBJ2-7; D is possibly TRBD1 (5 bases). This CDR3 spans 14 amino acids. Per the germline V gene, CDR1 is MNHEY and CDR2 is SVGAGI. CDR3 sequence: CASSEAGRIYEHYF. The CDR3 bases are TGTGCCAGCAGTGAAGCAGGGCGGATCTACGAGCACTACTTC.

The sample holds many counts of this clonotype. CDR3 in amino acids: CASGRDVFYGNTIYF. CDR3 coding DNA: TGTGCCAGCGGCCGTGATGTTTTCTATGGAAACACCATATATTTT. The V and J genes are TRBV6-2 or TRBV6-3 and TRBJ1-3; D uncertain. Germline CDR1 is MNHEY and CDR2 is SVGEGT. This CDR3 comprises 15 residues. V was pared by 8 bases and J by 3 bases, with 17 bases between.